The rows below give T cell receptor beta chains drawn from one sample of a study of identical twins. TCRdb ran MiXCR on the 5' RACE reads and lists one entry per CDR3 protein. The data show hundreds of thousands of distinct CDR3 sequences, around 6% seen once. The sequenced sample was naive T cells sorted from blood. The receptors were sampled from a man in his late teens or twenties in good health. Each CDR3 is given with its conserved first and last residue. D genes are given only for firm matches. Some rows mark clone size as missing; the rest say once, few, many or name a class of expanded clone.

clone size: NA; J gene: TRBJ2-1; V gene: TRBV18; D gene: NA; CDR3 DNA: TGTGCCAGCTCTGGACAGTCTGCCTACAATGAGCAGTTCTTC; CDR3 protein: CASSGQSAYNEQFF
clone size: many; J gene: TRBJ1-4; V gene: TRBV29-1; D gene: NA; CDR3 DNA: TGCAGCGTCGCAACGGGGAGAGGGGAAAAACTGTTTTTT; CDR3 protein: CSVATGRGEKLFF
clone size: few; J gene: TRBJ2-3; V gene: TRBV20-1; D gene: NA; CDR3 DNA: TGCAGTGCCGGGCTGGGGAGCACAGATACGCAGTATTTT; CDR3 protein: CSAGLGSTDTQYF
clone size: few; J gene: TRBJ1-3; V gene: TRBV6-5; D gene: NA; CDR3 DNA: TGTGCCAGCAGTTCAGGGAGTCGTCGCGGAAACACCATATATTTT; CDR3 protein: CASSSGSRRGNTIYF
clone size: NA; J gene: TRBJ1-1; V gene: TRBV25-1; D gene: TRBD1; CDR3 DNA: TGTGCCAGCGGGGGACAGGGGAACACTGAAGCTTTCTTT; CDR3 protein: CASGGQGNTEAFF
clone size: few; J gene: TRBJ1-2; V gene: TRBV7-2; D gene: TRBD1; CDR3 DNA: TGTGCCAGCAGCTTAACTCAGGGGGCGGGCTATGGCTACACCTTC; CDR3 protein: CASSLTQGAGYGYTF
clone size: many; J gene: TRBJ2-4; V gene: TRBV29-1; D gene: TRBD1; CDR3 DNA: TGCAGCGTTGAACGTGGACAGGCAAACATTCAGTACTTC; CDR3 protein: CSVERGQANIQYF
clone size: few; J gene: TRBJ2-1; V gene: TRBV2; D gene: TRBD2; CDR3 DNA: TGTGCCAGCAGTGATACTAGCGGGAGCGCTGAGCAGTTCTTC; CDR3 protein: CASSDTSGSAEQFF
clone size: many; J gene: TRBJ1-3; V gene: TRBV5-1; D gene: TRBD1; CDR3 DNA: TGCGCCAGCAGCGCCGGGGACAGCAACTCTGGAAACACCATATATTTT; CDR3 protein: CASSAGDSNSGNTIYF
clone size: many; J gene: TRBJ2-5; V gene: TRBV6-5; D gene: TRBD1; CDR3 DNA: TGTGCCAGCAGTTCTTTCGGACAGGAAGAGACCCAGTACTTC; CDR3 protein: CASSSFGQEETQYF
clone size: many; J gene: TRBJ2-5; V gene: TRBV5-1; D gene: NA; CDR3 DNA: TGCGCCAGCAGCTTACTTAGGGAAGAGACCCAGTACTTC; CDR3 protein: CASSLLREETQYF
clone size: many; J gene: TRBJ1-1; V gene: TRBV5-1; D gene: NA; CDR3 DNA: TGCGCCAGCAGCTCGATTCCCACCCCGGGCACTGAAGCTTTCTTT; CDR3 protein: CASSSIPTPGTEAFF
clone size: few; J gene: TRBJ2-1; V gene: TRBV20-1; D gene: TRBD2; CDR3 DNA: TGCAGTGCTAGAGTACGCGGGAGGGCCTACAATGAGCAGTTCTTC; CDR3 protein: CSARVRGRAYNEQFF
clone size: NA; J gene: TRBJ1-1; V gene: TRBV7-3; D gene: NA; CDR3 DNA: TGTGCCAGCAGCTTATCTGGGGGGGCTATTGCTGAAGCTTTCTTT; CDR3 protein: CASSLSGGAIAEAFF
clone size: few; J gene: TRBJ2-6; V gene: TRBV6-1; D gene: TRBD1; CDR3 DNA: TGTGCCAGCAGCCGGACAGGGCTCTCTGGGGCCAACGTCCTGACTTTC; CDR3 protein: CASSRTGLSGANVLTF
clone size: NA; J gene: TRBJ2-7; V gene: TRBV4-3; D gene: TRBD2; CDR3 DNA: TGCGCCAGCAGCCAAGGGGTGAGGCTAGCGGATTACGAGCAGTACTTC; CDR3 protein: CASSQGVRLADYEQYF
clone size: many; J gene: TRBJ1-4; V gene: TRBV12-3/TRBV12-4; D gene: TRBD1; CDR3 DNA: TGTGCCAGCAGTTCGGGACAGGGCCTAAATGAAAAACTGTTTTTT; CDR3 protein: CASSSGQGLNEKLFF
clone size: NA; J gene: TRBJ2-3; V gene: TRBV2; D gene: TRBD2; CDR3 DNA: TGTGCCAGCAGTGATAACGGACTAGCGGGAGGCCGCCCGGGGACAGATACGCAGTATTTT; CDR3 protein: CASSDNGLAGGRPGTDTQYF
clone size: large; J gene: TRBJ2-1; V gene: TRBV12-3/TRBV12-4; D gene: NA; CDR3 DNA: TGTGCCAGCAGTTTATTTAGGACGTCGTATTGGGATGAGCAGTTCTTC; CDR3 protein: CASSLFRTSYWDEQFF
clone size: NA; J gene: TRBJ2-2; V gene: TRBV21-1; D gene: NA; CDR3 DNA: TGTGCCAGCAGCAAAGGTGGTATCGGGGAGCTGTTTTTT; CDR3 protein: CASSKGGIGELFF
clone size: many; J gene: TRBJ2-3; V gene: TRBV11-1; D gene: TRBD2; CDR3 DNA: TGTGCCAGCAGCTTCGGGACTAGCGGGTCAGATACGCAGTATTTT; CDR3 protein: CASSFGTSGSDTQYF
clone size: many; J gene: TRBJ1-4; V gene: TRBV20-1; D gene: NA; CDR3 DNA: TGCAGTGCTAGAGTCACGCGTATTGCAACTAATGAAAAACTGTTTTTT; CDR3 protein: CSARVTRIATNEKLFF
clone size: NA; J gene: TRBJ2-5; V gene: TRBV30; D gene: NA; CDR3 DNA: TGTGCCTGGAGTCCGGGTCGAGTCGTGGAGACCCAGTACTTC; CDR3 protein: CAWSPGRVVETQYF
clone size: many; J gene: TRBJ2-7; V gene: TRBV20-1; D gene: TRBD2; CDR3 DNA: TGCAGTGCTAGGAGTAAGCGGGAGTATAACGAGCAGTACTTC; CDR3 protein: CSARSKREYNEQYF
clone size: few; J gene: TRBJ1-5; V gene: TRBV6-6; D gene: NA; CDR3 DNA: TGTGCCAGCAGTTACGACGGCAATCAGCCCCAGCATTTT; CDR3 protein: CASSYDGNQPQHF
clone size: NA; J gene: TRBJ2-5; V gene: TRBV3-1; D gene: TRBD2; CDR3 DNA: TGTGCCAGCAGCCAAGAGGGACTAGGTGTTAAAGGTGGCGAGACCCAGTACTTC; CDR3 protein: CASSQEGLGVKGGETQYF
clone size: many; J gene: TRBJ2-3; V gene: TRBV7-2; D gene: TRBD2; CDR3 DNA: TGTGCCAGCAGCTCTCTTAGCGGGAAGGACACAGATACGCAGTATTTT; CDR3 protein: CASSSLSGKDTDTQYF
clone size: few; J gene: TRBJ2-7; V gene: TRBV7-2; D gene: NA; CDR3 DNA: TGTGCCAGCAGCCTTTACAGGGTACAAGGCGAGCAGTACTTC; CDR3 protein: CASSLYRVQGEQYF
clone size: many; J gene: TRBJ2-7; V gene: TRBV6-5; D gene: NA; CDR3 DNA: TGTGCCAGCAGCTTCGACGGAACTGGTGGCCGAAACGAGCAGTACTTC; CDR3 protein: CASSFDGTGGRNEQYF
clone size: many; J gene: TRBJ1-2; V gene: TRBV7-9; D gene: NA; CDR3 DNA: TGTGCCAGCAGCTTAGGGTCAGGGACCCTTAACTATGGCTACACCTTC; CDR3 protein: CASSLGSGTLNYGYTF
clone size: many; J gene: TRBJ2-3; V gene: TRBV12-3/TRBV12-4; D gene: TRBD2; CDR3 DNA: TGTGCCAGCAGCATAAGACTAGCGGGAGTCACAGATACGCAGTATTTT; CDR3 protein: CASSIRLAGVTDTQYF
clone size: few; J gene: TRBJ1-1; V gene: TRBV11-2; D gene: NA; CDR3 DNA: TGTGCCAGCAGAAAGGCACAGCTAAACACTGAAGCTTTCTTT; CDR3 protein: CASRKAQLNTEAFF
clone size: NA; J gene: TRBJ2-4; V gene: TRBV29-1; D gene: NA; CDR3 DNA: TGCAGCGTTGAGGACGGAGCCAAAAACATTCAGTACTTC; CDR3 protein: CSVEDGAKNIQYF
clone size: many; J gene: TRBJ2-2; V gene: TRBV29-1; D gene: NA; CDR3 DNA: TGCAGCGCTCCGACGGAAACCGGGGAGCTGTTTTTT; CDR3 protein: CSAPTETGELFF
clone size: many; J gene: TRBJ2-1; V gene: TRBV20-1; D gene: NA; CDR3 DNA: TGCAGTGCTCCATTCCCTGGAGGAAATGAGCAGTTCTTC; CDR3 protein: CSAPFPGGNEQFF
clone size: NA; J gene: TRBJ2-5; V gene: TRBV18; D gene: NA; CDR3 DNA: TGTGCCAGCTCACCATATGCAGGGAGGGAGACCCAGTACTTC; CDR3 protein: CASSPYAGRETQYF
clone size: NA; J gene: TRBJ2-1; V gene: TRBV24-1; D gene: NA; CDR3 DNA: TGTGCCACCAGTGGGGTAGCGGATAGCGAAGCTGAGCAGTTCTTC; CDR3 protein: CATSGVADSEAEQFF
clone size: many; J gene: TRBJ1-2; V gene: TRBV20-1; D gene: NA; CDR3 DNA: TGCAGTGCTAGACATACAGGAGACTATGGCTACACCTTC; CDR3 protein: CSARHTGDYGYTF
clone size: NA; J gene: TRBJ1-1; V gene: TRBV2; D gene: NA; CDR3 DNA: TGTGCCAGCAGTCGGACATTCATGAACACTGAAGCTTTCTTT; CDR3 protein: CASSRTFMNTEAFF
clone size: many; J gene: TRBJ2-7; V gene: TRBV27; D gene: NA; CDR3 DNA: TGTGCCAGCACCGGGGCTAGGAGCGAGCAGTACTTC; CDR3 protein: CASTGARSEQYF
clone size: NA; J gene: TRBJ2-2; V gene: TRBV12-3/TRBV12-4; D gene: NA; CDR3 DNA: TGTGCCAGCCGGGCGGGACGGGGGGCGAGGACCGGGGAGCTGTTTTTT; CDR3 protein: CASRAGRGARTGELFF
clone size: many; J gene: TRBJ1-1; V gene: TRBV29-1; D gene: NA; CDR3 DNA: TGCAGCGTTGGAGGGACTGAAGCTTTCTTT; CDR3 protein: CSVGGTEAFF
clone size: many; J gene: TRBJ2-4; V gene: TRBV5-1; D gene: NA; CDR3 DNA: TGCGCCAGCAGCTTGGAGAGCCACGGCATTCAGTACTTC; CDR3 protein: CASSLESHGIQYF
clone size: many; J gene: TRBJ2-3; V gene: TRBV12-3/TRBV12-4; D gene: NA; CDR3 DNA: TGTGCCAGCAGTTTTCCGGGAGTCGGCACAGATACGCAGTATTTT; CDR3 protein: CASSFPGVGTDTQYF
clone size: few; J gene: TRBJ1-2; V gene: TRBV5-1; D gene: NA; CDR3 DNA: TGCGCCAGCAGTCGGACGGACGGTAACTATGGCTACACCTTC; CDR3 protein: CASSRTDGNYGYTF
clone size: many; J gene: TRBJ1-2; V gene: TRBV7-6; D gene: TRBD1; CDR3 DNA: TGTGCCAGCAGCCTCTCGGGACAGGGAGTCTCTAGCTATGGCTACACCTTC; CDR3 protein: CASSLSGQGVSSYGYTF
clone size: NA; J gene: TRBJ2-6; V gene: TRBV6-5; D gene: TRBD1; CDR3 DNA: TGTGCCAGCATTACCGGACAGGCGAGCTCTGGGGCCAACGTCCTGACTTTC; CDR3 protein: CASITGQASSGANVLTF
clone size: many; J gene: TRBJ2-1; V gene: TRBV11-2; D gene: NA; CDR3 DNA: TGTGCCAGCAGCTTATTAGGGGGGCCCTACAATGAGCAGTTCTTC; CDR3 protein: CASSLLGGPYNEQFF
clone size: few; J gene: TRBJ2-3; V gene: TRBV6-5; D gene: NA; CDR3 DNA: TGTGCCAGCAGTTACTCGAGGGGGGCAGGAGATACGCAGTATTTT; CDR3 protein: CASSYSRGAGDTQYF
clone size: many; J gene: TRBJ2-4; V gene: TRBV5-6; D gene: NA; CDR3 DNA: TGTGCCAGCAGCCAACTTTCCACAGGGCGAGGGGCCAAAAACATTCAGTACTTC; CDR3 protein: CASSQLSTGRGAKNIQYF
clone size: NA; J gene: TRBJ2-2; V gene: TRBV25-1; D gene: TRBD1; CDR3 DNA: TGTGCCAGCAGTGAATGGACAGGGGGACCTAAAACGAACACCGGGGAGCTGTTTTTT; CDR3 protein: CASSEWTGGPKTNTGELFF
clone size: few; J gene: TRBJ2-5; V gene: TRBV5-1; D gene: TRBD2; CDR3 DNA: TGCGCCAGCAGCTTCGGGCTAGCGGGAGAAGAGACCCAGTACTTC; CDR3 protein: CASSFGLAGEETQYF
clone size: NA; J gene: TRBJ1-1; V gene: TRBV19; D gene: TRBD1; CDR3 DNA: TGTGCCAGCAAGGACAGGGGGACTGAAGCTTTCTTT; CDR3 protein: CASKDRGTEAFF
clone size: many; J gene: TRBJ2-1; V gene: TRBV2; D gene: TRBD2; CDR3 DNA: TGTGCCAGCAGTGACCGGGCGGGGGGCGTCAATGAGCAGTTCTTC; CDR3 protein: CASSDRAGGVNEQFF
clone size: few; J gene: TRBJ2-2; V gene: TRBV4-1; D gene: NA; CDR3 DNA: TGCGCCAGCAGCTCTCCGGGGCGTAACACCGGGGAGCTGTTTTTT; CDR3 protein: CASSSPGRNTGELFF